The clone carrying this T cell receptor beta chain was seen ten or more times. One entry per CDR3 protein, called by TCRdb with MiXCR from the RACE reads. The profile shows around 160,000 distinct CDR3 sequences, roughly 15% of them singletons. This record comes from a study of human T cells and chemical hapten exposure. The germline V gene has CDR1 SGHAT and CDR2 FQNNGV. V lost 8 bases, J lost 1 base, and 11 bases lay in between. The CDR3 loop spans 13 amino acids. Time point meaning: patch test 1, 2 weeks after DPC sensitization. Treatment described: therapeutic diphenylcyclopropenone sensitization with weekly scalp DPC.

Source: whole blood, taken in connection with sensitization to the hapten diphenylcyclopropenone (DPC). The chain uses TRBV11-2 and TRBJ2-5; no clear D. The TCR sequence derives from a woman in her twenties or thirties with alopecia areata. Some clones in this sample may be carry-over from other donors' samples. DNA of the CDR3: TGTGCCAGCGGTACCCGGTCCCAAGAGACCCAGTACTTC. Protein: CASGTRSQETQYF.